The 20 T cell receptor beta chains below come from one sample, sequenced in a study of cytomegalovirus exposure and HLA in healthy donors. The primer mix had 60 Vbeta and 13 Jbeta primers. Profiled with immunoSEQ multiplex PCR; TCRdb holds only in-frame clones, not every one. The data contain approximately 180,000 clones, roughly 73% of them singletons. Sequencing was done on a sample of PBMCs. These receptors originate from a woman younger than 45 in good health and CMV-seronegative.

The J gene is TRBJ2-1, the V gene TRBV7-2; a weak D match, TRBD2 (6 bases). In germline, CDR1 is SGHTA, CDR2 FQGNSA. The germline V and J ends were trimmed by 1 base and 5 bases, with 12 bases remaining between them. The CDR3 contains 15 residues. CDR3 in DNA: TGTGCCAGCAGCTTAGATCTAGCGCCGAACAATGAGCAGTTCTTC. This encodes CASSLDLAPNNEQFF.

The V gene is TRBV7-9, the J gene TRBJ2-1, with a tentative D call TRBD2 (5 bases). Germline CDR1 reads SEHNR; CDR2 reads FQNEAQ (reference sequence). The CDR3 is 18 residues long. Between the trimmed V and J ends, which lost 7 bases and 9 bases, there was a span of 31 bases. CDR3 coding DNA: TGTGCCAGCACCCTAAGTGGGAGCAAGTCCGGCCGTTTGAGTGAGCAGTTCTTC. Translated, it gives CASTLSGSKSGRLSEQFF.

The V and J genes are TRBV5-4 and TRBJ1-1; possibly TRBD1 for D (5 bases). Germline V gene lookup returns CDR1 SGHNT and CDR2 YYREEE (reference sequence). V lost 5 bases to trimming and J lost 11 bases, with 16 bases between them. The CDR3 runs 12 residues. The CDR3 DNA reads TGTGCCAGCAGTCTGGAGGGGAGCGTTGCTTTCTTT. Translation gives CASSLEGSVAFF.

This chain connects TRBV6-6 to TRBJ2-3, with no clear D. The CDR3 has 11 residues. Looked up from germline, CDR1 is MNHNY and CDR2 is SVGAGI (reference sequence). V shed 6 bases and J shed 5 bases, with 6 bases lying between them. Written as DNA, the CDR3 is TGTGCCAGCAGCAGCGTAGATACGCAGTATTTT. Its translation is CASSSVDTQYF.

The V call is TRBV19, the J call TRBJ2-1; 13 bases align to TRBD2. V shed 4 bases and J 6 bases; nucleotides not matched to a gene: 6. Germline V gives CDR1 LNHDA, CDR2 SQIVND (reference sequence). The CDR3 runs 16 residues. The DNA for the CDR3 is TGTGCCAGTAGTACCGTTACTAGCGGGAGGGCCAATGAGCAGTTCTTC. This codes for CASSTVTSGRANEQFF.

The V and J genes are TRBV28 and TRBJ2-1; the match to TRBD2 covers 7 bases. The CDR3 has 15 amino acids. After removal of 2 bases from V and 7 bases from J, the junction contained 8 bases not matched to a gene. The germline V gene encodes CDR1 MDHEN and CDR2 SYDVKM. The DNA for the CDR3 is TGTGCCAGCAGTTTAACGGGACTAAGTTGGAATGAGCAGTTCTTC. This encodes CASSLTGLSWNEQFF.

As DNA, the CDR3 is TGTGCCAGCAGCTTGGACACCTCTGGAAACACCATATATTTT. Its protein is CASSLDTSGNTIYF. The V call is TRBV7-9, the J call TRBJ1-3, with D perhaps TRBD1 (5 bases). This CDR3 is 14 amino acids long. Germline V lookup: CDR1 SEHNR, CDR2 FQNEAQ (reference sequence). V lost 3 bases and J 0 bases, leaving 6 bases between the germline ends.

This clone came up a few times. V and J are TRBV9 and TRBJ1-2; tentative D call: TRBD1 (6 bases). Germline V gives CDR1 SGDLS, CDR2 YYNGEE. Deletions cut 3 bases from V and 5 bases from J, with 11 bases between. The CDR3 extends over 13 amino acids. CDR3 sequence (DNA): TGTGCCAGCAGCGCACAACAGGGATATGGCTACACCTTC. It translates to CASSAQQGYGYTF.

V is TRBV4-3 and J is TRBJ2-1, with TRBD2 matching 8 bases. The length of the CDR3 is 16 residues. Germline V gives CDR1 LGHNA, CDR2 YSLEER. V lost 0 bases and J lost 3; bases outside the gene matches: 4. CDR3 sequence: CASSQDPAGVYNEQFF. In DNA, the CDR3 is TGCGCCAGCAGCCAAGATCCAGCGGGAGTCTACAATGAGCAGTTCTTC.

V and J are TRBV27 and TRBJ1-2, with TRBD1 as a possible D gene (5 bases). In germline, CDR1 is MNHEY, CDR2 SMNVEV (reference sequence). CDR3 size: 12 residues. Trimming left V 10 bases short and J 8 bases short, with 17 bases between. The CDR3 here is CATSPPGGGYTF. The CDR3 DNA sequence: TGTGCCACCAGCCCACCCGGGGGGGGCTACACCTTC.

This clone was seen just once. The V gene is TRBV6-5, the J gene TRBJ2-2, with D possibly TRBD2 on 5 matching bases. The CDR3 has 16 residues. CDR1 is MNHEY, CDR2 SVGAGI, per germline. The V end was cut by 2 bases, the J end by 3 bases, with 13 bases between. The CDR3 region has the DNA TGTGCCAGCAGTTACCAGATTAGCGACTACACCGGGGAGCTGTTTTTT. It specifies CASSYQISDYTGELFF.

This chain uses TRBV6-1 with TRBJ2-7; 7 positions agree with TRBD1. Unmatched junction bases numbered 8, after V lost 10 bases and J lost 2 bases. This CDR3 has 13 residues. Germline lookup yields CDR1 MNHNS and CDR2 SASEGT. Here the CDR3 DNA reads TGTGCCACCCGGGACAGCGGTGCCTACGAGCAGTACTTC. It translates to CATRDSGAYEQYF.

The rearrangement joins TRBV5-4 to TRBJ1-6, with 8 bases matching TRBD1. CDR1 is SGHNT and CDR2 is YYREEE in the germline V gene (reference sequence). J gave up 10 bases and V 0 bases, and 6 bases lay outside the gene matches. This CDR3 comprises 15 residues. Here the CDR3 DNA reads TGTGCCAGCAGCTTGGACGACAGGGGAGGATCACCCCTCCACTTT. Translated, it gives CASSLDDRGGSPLHF.

This clone has more than one count but fewer than ten. The chain couples TRBV6-6 to TRBJ2-5; 13 nucleotides align to TRBD2. The CDR3 is 15 amino acids. Germline V gene data show CDR1 as MNHNY and CDR2 as SVGAGI (reference sequence). Trimming took 6 bases from V and 4 from J; bases not matched to a gene: 5. The CDR3 bases are TGTGCCAGCAGCTCGGGACTAGCGGGATTAGAGACCCAGTACTTC. Amino acid sequence: CASSSGLAGLETQYF.

V and J are TRBV21-1 and TRBJ2-3; TRBD2, the table's D call, lacks a check against the DNA. TRBV21-1 counts as a pseudogene. The CDR3 covers 18 residues. CDR3 coding DNA: TGTGCCAGCACCTCCGGGACTAGCGGGGGCTGGAGGACAGATACGCAGTATTTT. The encoded protein is CASTSGTSGGWRTDTQYF.

The chain carries TRBV27 and TRBJ2-7; a possible D gene is TRBD1 (6 bases). The germline V and J ends were trimmed by 3 bases and 5 bases, with 8 bases remaining between them. The CDR3 consists of 12 residues. Germline lookup yields CDR1 MNHEY and CDR2 SMNVEV (reference sequence). This chain's CDR3 is CASSFTGNEQYF. DNA for the CDR3: TGTGCCAGCAGTTTCACAGGGAACGAGCAGTACTTC.

This clone came up once. Additional DNA sequences in this sample encode the identical CDR3. The rearrangement links TRBV15 to TRBJ2-1; 9 bases map to TRBD1. CDR3 length: 15 amino acids. CDR1 is LNHNV and CDR2 is YYDKDF in the germline V gene (reference sequence). The V and J ends lost 2 bases and 8 bases, in that order; junction bases with no gene match: 7. CDR3 coding DNA: TGTGCCACCAGCAGAACCGGGACAGGGTATCATGAGCAGTTCTTC. It yields the protein CATSRTGTGYHEQFF.

As for this clone: Within the sample, other DNA sequences also encode this same CDR3. The chain employs TRBV9 and TRBJ2-2; a weak D match, TRBD2 (5 bases). The CDR3 extends over 15 amino acids. Germline V CDR1 and CDR2: SGDLS, YYNGEE. V lost 4 bases and J lost 0, with 10 bases in between. This chain's CDR3 is CASSPRTANTGELFF. Written as DNA, the CDR3 is TGTGCCAGCAGCCCTAGGACTGCGAACACCGGGGAGCTGTTTTTT.

This rearrangement joins TRBV19 to TRBJ2-1; a possible D gene is TRBD2 (6 bases). Trimming took 4 bases from V and 2 from J, leaving 9 bases between them. This CDR3 is 14 amino acids long. Germline V gives CDR1 LNHDA, CDR2 SQIVND (reference sequence). This chain's CDR3 is CASSSPSAYNEQFF. DNA for the CDR3: TGTGCCAGTAGTAGTCCTAGCGCCTACAATGAGCAGTTCTTC.

The chain is built from TRBV7-2 and TRBJ2-2; a weak D match, TRBD2 (5 bases). Germline V CDR1 and CDR2: SGHTA, FQGNSA. The CDR3 covers 14 residues. With 5 bases removed from V and 9 bases from J, the gap between germline ends came to 16 bases. Here the CDR3 reads CASSQMASRRELFF. The CDR3 nucleotides are TGTGCCAGCAGCCAAATGGCTAGCCGTCGGGAGCTGTTTTTT.